The source of this TCR beta chain is a study of graft-versus-host responses after intestinal transplantation. Study-wide background: Every recipient had anti-thymocyte globulin induction and 2 to 4 years of tacrolimus plus steroids. General study results and limits: Some patients had graft-donor T cell macrochimerism. In their allografts, the ratios of graft-versus-host to host-versus-graft T cell clones were high.

This CDR3 spans 14 amino acids. Trimming took 3 bases from V and 2 from J; bases not matched to a gene: 4. Germline V gene lookup returns CDR1 SEHNR and CDR2 FQNEAQ (reference sequence). Generated by immunoSEQ multiplex PCR, the TCRdb table keeps only in-frame clones and is missing some. The sample carries about 96,000 clones, roughly 89% recorded once. In this sample, this clone turned up a few times. Its antigen is as yet unknown. The source was unstimulated CD4+ T cells sorted from spleen or lymph node cells, collected before intestinal transplant. The source of this sequence is a human donor who received an intestinal transplant. This sequence joins TRBV7-9 and TRBJ2-7; 7 bases fit TRBD1. The CDR3 here is CASSFQGETYEQYF. CDR3 DNA sequence: TGTGCCAGCAGCTTTCAGGGGGAAACCTACGAGCAGTACTTC.